The clone carrying this T cell receptor (beta chain) was seen only once. Its antigen remains unidentified. The run depth of the assay was deep. The assay was immunoSEQ multiplex PCR, and TCRdb's table has in-frame clones only and misses some. The table shows roughly 2.1 million clones, with roughly 91% occurring only once. The sample comes from a study of shared clonotypes between healthy human individuals. Broader study findings: An expected dependence of interdonor clonotype sharing on sequencing depth was noted.

It was CD45RO-negative cells, positively selected for CCR7, that made up naive CD8 cells, with terminally differentiated effector memory CD45RA+ cells excluded. J lost 0 bases, V lost 1 base, and 9 bases had no gene match. Germline V CDR1 and CDR2: MGHRA, YSYEKL. This CDR3 contains 17 residues. The V gene is TRBV4-1, the J gene TRBJ2-7, with 7 positions matching TRBD2. Sequenced material: naive CD8+ T cells from PBMCs. This clonotype was obtained from a man between 18 and 29 years old in good health. Some clones in this sample may be carry-over from other donors' samples. The CDR3 reads CASSQVVNGRSSYEQYF. CDR3 sequence (DNA): TGCGCCAGCAGCCAAGTAGTCAACGGGAGGAGCTCCTACGAGCAGTACTTC.